These 9 T cell receptor beta chains originate from one sample sequenced in a study of blood T cell repertoires in COVID-19. The data were produced by immunoSEQ multiplex PCR, yet TCRdb's version contains in-frame clones alone and is incomplete. Counted here are fewer than 300,000 clones, around nine tenths occurring once; the ten biggest clones make up over 7.5%. Sequencing used peripheral blood. These receptors were collected from a man aged 40-55 years who had recovered from COVID-19.

This sequence joins TRBV7-3 and TRBJ1-1; 7 bases map to TRBD1. V trimming: 5 bases; J trimming: 4 bases; junction bases outside the gene matches: 10. This CDR3 is built from 15 residues. Germline CDR1 reads SGHTA; CDR2 reads FQGTGA. DNA of the CDR3: TGTGCCAGCAGCCAAACGGTAGCAGGGGGCACTGAAGCTTTCTTT. It codes for CASSQTVAGGTEAFF.

This clone was seen a single time. The V call is TRBV3-1 (or the pseudogene TRBV3-2), the J call TRBJ2-3, with a tentative D call TRBD2 (6 bases). CDR1 is LGHDT, CDR2 YNNKEL, per germline (reference sequence). V lost 2 bases to trimming and J lost 2 bases, with 17 bases between them. The CDR3 totals 17 residues. CDR3 nucleotides: TGTGCCAGCAGCCAAACAGAGAAAACGGGGGTCACAGATACGCAGTATTTT. Amino acids: CASSQTEKTGVTDTQYF.

The J gene is TRBJ1-5, the V gene TRBV9; TRBD1 is a possible D gene (6 bases). The CDR3 runs 17 residues. Germline V gene data show CDR1 as SGDLS and CDR2 as YYNGEE. V was pared by 6 bases and J by 4 bases, with 23 bases between. The CDR3 protein is CASTPQSDRTQNQPQHF. In DNA form, the CDR3 reads TGTGCCAGCACCCCCCAAAGCGACAGGACCCAGAATCAGCCCCAGCATTTT.

The chain carries TRBV7-6 and TRBJ2-3; 9 bases match TRBD2. The CDR3 is made up of 21 amino acids. With 0 bases clipped from V and 1 base from J, the junction kept 17 bases outside the gene matches. Germline V gives CDR1 SGHVS, CDR2 FNYEAQ. The CDR3 coding sequence is TGTGCCAGCAGCTTAGCCTGGGCTAGCGGGGCTCCCCCCGGAGGCACAGATACGCAGTATTTT. It translates to CASSLAWASGAPPGGTDTQYF.

V is TRBV15 and J is TRBJ2-5; D unclear. CDR1 is LNHNV and CDR2 is YYDKDF in the germline V gene (reference sequence). The V gene lost 0 bases and the J gene lost 2 bases, with 4 bases spanning the gap. CDR3 length equals 13 residues. The DNA for the CDR3 is TGTGCCACCAGCAGAGATCATCAAGAGACCCAGTACTTC. It specifies CATSRDHQETQYF. Supplemented by reference TRBV15 and TRBJ2-5, the full variable domain reads DAMVIQNPRYQVTQFGKPVTLSCSQTLNHNVMYWYQQKSSQAPKLLFHYYDKDFNNEADTPDNFQSRRPNTSFCFLDIRSPGLGDTAMYLCATSRDHQETQYFGPGTRLLVL.

The chain has TRBV7-8 and TRBJ1-2, with D possibly matching TRBD1 (5 bases). CDR1 SGHVS and CDR2 FQNEAQ come from the germline V gene. V lost 1 base and J 5 bases, leaving 14 bases between the germline ends. The length of the CDR3 is 15 residues. In DNA form, the CDR3 reads TGTGCCAGCAGCTTAGATCGGATGGGGCGTTATGGCTACACCTTC. It encodes CASSLDRMGRYGYTF.

The gene calls are TRBV27 and TRBJ1-2; 9 bases map to TRBD1. The germline V gene encodes CDR1 MNHEY and CDR2 SMNVEV (reference sequence). After removal of 7 bases from V and 5 bases from J, the junction contained 8 bases not matched to a gene. CDR3 length: 14 residues. Written as DNA, the CDR3 is TGTGCCAGCACCCGGACAGGGGCTATGTATGGCTACACCTTC. Amino acid sequence: CASTRTGAMYGYTF.

The CDR3 nucleotides are TGTGCCAGCAGAGGACAGGGAGTTAACTATGGCTACACCTTC. Translating gives CASRGQGVNYGYTF. The chain couples TRBV6-4 to TRBJ1-2, with 8 bases identical to TRBD1. CDR3 length equals 14 residues. V lost 6 bases to trimming and J lost 1 base; unmatched junction nucleotides: 4. Germline V gene sequence: CDR1 MRHNA, CDR2 SNTAGT.

The rearrangement joins TRBV7-9 to TRBJ2-7, with D possibly matching TRBD2 (6 bases). Deletions cut 5 bases from V and 2 bases from J, with 16 bases between. The CDR3 contains 15 residues. The germline V gene encodes CDR1 SEHNR and CDR2 FQNEAQ (reference sequence). CDR3 loop: CASSRSGAITYEQYF. As DNA, the CDR3 is TGTGCCAGCAGCCGATCGGGAGCGATCACCTACGAGCAGTACTTC.